The rows below give T cell receptor beta chains drawn from one sample of a study of T cells in Graves' hyperthyroidism and ophthalmopathy. TCRdb passed the multiplex PCR reads through MiXCR, listing each CDR3 protein once. In the table there are 340,000 or so distinct CDR3 sequences, under 25% of which are singletons. The sample comprised blood. These receptors were obtained from a woman in her forties or fifties with Graves' hyperthyroidism. Both conserved end residues are trimmed from each CDR3. The order of the fields is V gene, CDR3 length, J gene, CDR3 protein.

V: TRBV12-3/TRBV12-4
length: 11
J: TRBJ1-2
CDR3: ASSFSAFTGYT

V: TRBV5-6
length: 10
J: TRBJ1-5
CDR3: ASQFSNQPQH

V: TRBV6-2/TRBV6-3
length: 10
J: TRBJ2-7
CDR3: ASSMTGDEQY

V: TRBV30
length: 9
J: TRBJ1-2
CDR3: AWRREYGYT

V: TRBV27
length: 13
J: TRBJ1-6
CDR3: ASSSQGSTNSPLH

V: TRBV12-3/TRBV12-4
length: 15
J: TRBJ1-2
CDR3: ASTPGTGGRRHYGYT

V: TRBV2
length: 12
J: TRBJ2-1
CDR3: ASSPGGVYNEQF

V: TRBV11-2
length: 15
J: TRBJ2-1
CDR3: ASSLDLGTGGRTEQF

V: TRBV20-1
length: 12
J: TRBJ2-7
CDR3: SAPTSGPSYEQY

V: TRBV3-1
length: 14
J: TRBJ2-1
CDR3: ASSQGGESSYNEQF

V: TRBV30
length: 11
J: TRBJ2-7
CDR3: AWRVAGAGEQY

V: TRBV5-1
length: 13
J: TRBJ1-3
CDR3: ASSLGTASGNTIY

V: TRBV28
length: 9
J: TRBJ2-7
CDR3: ASRLGGEQY

V: TRBV30
length: 15
J: TRBJ2-6
CDR3: AWSRYDWASGANVLT

V: TRBV29-1
length: 15
J: TRBJ2-1
CDR3: SAEGDRGFFSYNEQF

V: TRBV4-1
length: 14
J: TRBJ1-2
CDR3: ASSQETGGGSYGYT

V: TRBV30
length: 10
J: TRBJ2-1
CDR3: AWSVLGYEQF

V: TRBV6-1
length: 15
J: TRBJ2-7
CDR3: ASSRGLAGPLWGEQY

V: TRBV28
length: 17
J: TRBJ1-4
CDR3: ASSLLSGTGGLANEKLF

V: TRBV6-2/TRBV6-3
length: 8
J: TRBJ2-5
CDR3: ASSAKTQY

V: TRBV2
length: 12
J: TRBJ2-7
CDR3: ASSGSGRGREQY

V: TRBV2
length: 11
J: TRBJ2-3
CDR3: ASSVLAWDTQY

V: TRBV2
length: 14
J: TRBJ2-1
CDR3: ATTRGLAGAYNEQF

V: TRBV5-5
length: 14
J: TRBJ2-6
CDR3: ASSYGGTSGANVLT

V: TRBV20-1
length: 11
J: TRBJ1-2
CDR3: SAREYRDSGYT

V: TRBV20-1
length: 12
J: TRBJ2-1
CDR3: SASPTSAYNEQF

V: TRBV13
length: 16
J: TRBJ2-3
CDR3: ASSLKAGGPGIADTQY

V: TRBV30
length: 9
J: TRBJ2-3
CDR3: AWRWGDTQY

V: TRBV18
length: 15
J: TRBJ2-3
CDR3: ASSPGLARRSADTQY

V: TRBV24-1
length: 13
J: TRBJ2-3
CDR3: ATSDPGLPTDTQY

V: TRBV3-1
length: 14
J: TRBJ2-7
CDR3: ASSQGLAGGFYEQY

V: TRBV3-1
length: 13
J: TRBJ2-2
CDR3: ASSQANSWGGELF

V: TRBV20-1
length: 12
J: TRBJ1-4
CDR3: SASGGTGDEKLF

V: TRBV12-3/TRBV12-4
length: 11
J: TRBJ1-5
CDR3: ASSLTIDQPQH

V: TRBV12-3/TRBV12-4
length: 9
J: TRBJ1-1
CDR3: ASSRGGEAF

V: TRBV12-3/TRBV12-4
length: 13
J: TRBJ2-6
CDR3: ASSLQGLRANVLT

V: TRBV28
length: 13
J: TRBJ2-7
CDR3: TSSLSRGRIREQY

V: TRBV19
length: 13
J: TRBJ1-5
CDR3: ASTPGGASNQSQH

V: TRBV19
length: 15
J: TRBJ1-5
CDR3: ASIEGHTVYSNQPQH

V: TRBV20-1
length: 12
J: TRBJ1-1
CDR3: SARLQGVGTEAF

V: TRBV15
length: 13
J: TRBJ2-5
CDR3: ATSRQGAMQETQY